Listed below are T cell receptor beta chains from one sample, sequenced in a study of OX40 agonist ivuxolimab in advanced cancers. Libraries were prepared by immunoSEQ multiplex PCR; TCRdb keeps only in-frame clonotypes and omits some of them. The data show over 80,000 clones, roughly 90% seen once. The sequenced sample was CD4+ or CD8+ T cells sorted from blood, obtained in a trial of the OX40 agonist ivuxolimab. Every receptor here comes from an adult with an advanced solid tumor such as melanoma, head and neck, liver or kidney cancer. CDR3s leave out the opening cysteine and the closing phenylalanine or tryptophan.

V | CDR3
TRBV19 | ASSPRQAIIEAF
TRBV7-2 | ASQRRTSGTDTQY
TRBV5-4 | ASSFPGGQTQY
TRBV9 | ASSVDQGRSEAF
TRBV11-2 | ASSLELLSYNEQF
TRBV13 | ASSLALAGMGQF
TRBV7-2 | ASSLRARQGNDEQY
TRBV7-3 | ASSRDRGPYNEQF
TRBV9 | ASSTNRGTDTQY
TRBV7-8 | ASSLGGTGEKLF
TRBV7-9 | ASITGTANTGELF
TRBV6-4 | ASSATGASYGYT
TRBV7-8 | ASSLVAVEKLF
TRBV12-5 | ASGREASGYNEQF
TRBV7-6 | ASSLAARGSYNEQF
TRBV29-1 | SVGRRPANTEAF
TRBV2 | ARTGVGYGYT
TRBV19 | ASRRGKTYGGYT
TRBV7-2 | ASSLGPERGDIQY
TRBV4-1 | ASSQRGPWDRELGSNQPQH
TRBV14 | ASSFLTDSNQPQH
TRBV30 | AWRRGGNYEQY
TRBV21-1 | ASSKTKVQDNMNTEAF
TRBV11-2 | ASSLTSGYTGELF
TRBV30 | AWRGRGTDTQY
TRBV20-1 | SARRDDTQY
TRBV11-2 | ASSFRAGGESYEQY
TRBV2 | ASSEAWTATEAF
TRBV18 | ASSPTGGAFTYNEQF